Presented here are 14 T cell receptor beta chains from one specimen sequenced in a study of molecular identifiers for immune sequencing clone quantification. TCRdb used MiXCR to reprocess the PCR reads, holding one entry per CDR3 protein. The sample includes about 640,000 distinct CDR3 sequences, 20% seen only once; the top ten take roughly 0.83%. Sequenced input: naive CD8+ T cells from blood, with Jurkat cell RNA spiked in. As to subset: FACS-sorted CD8+CD4-CCR7+CD45RA+ naive T cells. Receptors were obtained from a human donor in good health. Some libraries in this study had Jurkat cell RNA spiked in.

This clonotype appeared a few times. J is TRBJ2-1 and V is TRBV30; 7 positions match TRBD2. V lost 2 bases and J lost 5; bases outside the gene matches: 12. CDR1 is GTSNPN, CDR2 SVGIG, per germline (reference sequence). The length of the CDR3 is 16 residues. The CDR3 loop is CAWSNGIGGRNNEQFF. The CDR3 bases are TGTGCCTGGAGTAATGGAATTGGCGGGAGAAACAATGAGCAGTTCTTC. Looking up the rest from reference TRBV30 and TRBJ2-1 gives the full variable domain: SQTIHQWPATLVQPVGSPLSLECTVEGTSNPNLYWYRQAAGRGLQLLFYSVGIGQISSEVPQNLSASRPQDRQFILSSKKLLLSDSGFYLCAWSNGIGGRNNEQFFGPGTRLTVL.

This clonotype occurred many times. The V and J genes are TRBV3-1 and TRBJ2-7; no clear D. V was shortened by 3 bases and J by 6 bases, with 6 bases between the two germline ends. Germline V gives CDR1 LGHDT, CDR2 YNNKEL (reference sequence). The CDR3 spans 11 residues. The CDR3 DNA reads TGTGCCAGCAGCCAGTTTAGCGAGCAGTACTTC. Its translation: CASSQFSEQYF.

This clonotype was observed at least ten times. The J gene is TRBJ2-7, the V gene TRBV30, with a possible D match to TRBD2 (5 bases). Germline V gene sequence: CDR1 GTSNPN, CDR2 SVGIG (reference sequence). The CDR3 spans 13 residues. V was shortened by 1 base and J by 1 base, with 8 bases between the two germline ends. For the CDR3, the DNA is TGTGCCTGGAGTGGGACTCTTTCCTACGAGCAGTACTTC. This translates into CAWSGTLSYEQYF. The full variable domain, completed using reference TRBV30 and TRBJ2-7, is SQTIHQWPATLVQPVGSPLSLECTVEGTSNPNLYWYRQAAGRGLQLLFYSVGIGQISSEVPQNLSASRPQDRQFILSSKKLLLSDSGFYLCAWSGTLSYEQYFGPGTRLTVT.

This clonotype was counted many times. The gene calls are TRBV7-9 and TRBJ2-7, with D perhaps being TRBD1 or TRBD2 (5 bases each). The V gene lost 4 bases and the J gene lost 3 bases, with 13 bases spanning the gap. CDR3 length: 14 residues. Germline V gene data show CDR1 as SEHNR and CDR2 as FQNEAQ (reference sequence). CDR3 protein: CASSSDYRFYEQYF. The CDR3 nucleotides are TGTGCCAGCAGCTCAGACTACAGGTTCTACGAGCAGTACTTC.

The chain joins TRBV28 to TRBJ2-7, with D tentatively TRBD1 (7 bases). The length of the CDR3 is 15 residues. CDR1 MDHEN and CDR2 SYDVKM come from the germline V gene. V lost 10 bases to trimming and J lost 5 bases, with 24 bases between them. The CDR3 here is CATDDNRGGGHEQYF. CDR3 DNA sequence: TGTGCCACCGACGACAACAGGGGAGGAGGCCACGAGCAGTACTTC. The full variable domain, completed using reference TRBV28 and TRBJ2-7, is DVKVTQSSRYLVKRTGEKVFLECVQDMDHENMFWYRQDPGLGLRLIYFSYDVKMKEKGDIPEGYSVSREKKERFSLILESASTNQTSMYLCATDDNRGGGHEQYFGPGTRLTVT.

This clonotype was counted a few times. The genes are TRBV7-8 and TRBJ2-1, with TRBD2 identical over 9 bases. This CDR3 has 14 amino acids. Germline CDR1 is SGHVS and CDR2 is FQNEAQ. V was clipped by 8 bases and J by 4 bases; unmatched bases: 6. In DNA, the CDR3 is TGTGCCAGCGAGCGGGGGGCGGGGTACAATGAGCAGTTCTTC. Amino acid sequence: CASERGAGYNEQFF.

This clonotype was detected many times. The V call is TRBV28, the J call TRBJ1-1; D not resolved. Germline V gene data show CDR1 as MDHEN and CDR2 as SYDVKM. The CDR3 has 11 amino acids. With 8 bases removed from V and 6 bases from J, the gap between germline ends came to 10 bases. The CDR3 coding sequence is TGTGCCAGCCGGGTAGGCGCTGAAGCTTTCTTT. Translated: CASRVGAEAFF.

This sequence joins TRBV5-4 and TRBJ2-5; 12 bases line up with TRBD1. Germline lookup yields CDR1 SGHNT and CDR2 YYREEE (reference sequence). The CDR3 has 16 amino acids. J lost 3 bases, V lost 3 bases, and 6 bases had no gene match. The CDR3 nucleotides are TGTGCCAGCAGCTCACCGGGACAGGGGGCCGAAGAGACCCAGTACTTC. Its protein is CASSSPGQGAEETQYF.

This clonotype appeared many times. The rearrangement joins TRBV7-9 to TRBJ1-1; D is possibly TRBD1 (6 bases). Germline values: CDR1 SEHNR, CDR2 FQNEAQ (reference sequence). The CDR3 has 17 residues. V lost 7 bases to trimming and J lost 2 bases, with 23 bases between them. The CDR3 coding sequence is TGTGCCAGCACCCCCCAATTGGGGACAACAAGCAACACTGAAGCTTTCTTT. Translation gives CASTPQLGTTSNTEAFF.

J is TRBJ2-7 and V is TRBV6-1; D is tentatively TRBD1 or TRBD2 (6 bases each). V gave up 0 bases and J gave up 2 bases, with 26 bases separating them. Per germline, CDR1 MNHNS and CDR2 SASEGT. The CDR3 sequence is 20 residues long. This CDR3 reads CASSEAADHLQGRWTYEQYF. In nucleotides, the CDR3 is TGTGCCAGCAGTGAAGCTGCCGATCACCTTCAGGGGAGGTGGACCTACGAGCAGTACTTC.

This clonotype was picked up one time. The germline gene is not matched at one end of the junction; a read error may be the cause. V gene TRBV6-5 combines with J gene TRBJ2-2; D is tentatively TRBD1 or TRBD2 (6 bases each). This CDR3 region has 14 residues. Germline CDR1 reads MNHEY; CDR2 reads SVGAGI. CDR3 region: CASNEDGDTGGLFF. CDR3 nucleotide sequence: TGTGCCAGCAACGAAGACGGGGACACCGGGGGGCTGTTTTTT.

In regard to this clonotype: Given a much more abundant clone one base away, this may be a read error. The chain couples TRBV9 to TRBJ2-2; tentatively, D is TRBD1 or TRBD2 (5 bases each). Trimming stripped 1 base from V and 1 base from J, with 8 bases between. The germline gives CDR1 SGDLS, CDR2 YYNGEE. CDR3 length equals 15 residues. In DNA, the CDR3 is TGTGCCAGCAGCGTATTGAGGGGGAACACCGGGGAGCTGTTTTTT. Translating gives CASSVLRGNTGELFF. Together with reference TRBV9 and TRBJ2-2, the CDR3 gives the full variable domain: DSGVTQTPKHLITATGQRVTLRCSPRSGDLSVYWYQQSLDQGLQFLIQYYNGEERAKGNILERFSAQQFPDLHSELNLSSLELGDSALYFCASSVLRGNTGELFFGEGSRLTVL.

Comments on this clonotype: Since a much larger clone is just one base distant, this may be a read error. The chain uses TRBV19 and TRBJ2-7, with 9 bases that match TRBD1. Germline V gene lookup returns CDR1 LNHDA and CDR2 SQIVND (reference sequence). The CDR3 covers 13 residues. V lost 5 bases and J lost 5; bases outside the gene matches: 4. For the CDR3, the DNA is TGTGCCAGTAGTGTCCGGACAGGGGACGAGCAGTACTTC. Translated: CASSVRTGDEQYF.

The chain joins TRBV29-1 to TRBJ2-7; D is unresolved. Trimming took 1 base from V and 2 from J, leaving 9 bases between them. CDR3 length: 13 residues. CDR1 is SQVTM and CDR2 is ANQGSEA in the germline V gene. CDR3 sequence reads: CSVEGQKPYEQYF. The CDR3 nucleotides read TGCAGCGTTGAAGGGCAGAAACCCTACGAGCAGTACTTC.